This record concerns one T cell receptor beta chain sequence. This clonotype was found many times. No base quality information exists; no much larger clone differs at one position. Sample treatment or condition, as interpreted from the label and publication: live attenuated yellow fever vaccine strain. PBMCs were isolated from peripheral blood using a standard Ficoll-Paque protocol. For sorted memory subsets, RNA extraction was done with the RNeasy Micro Kit. These data come from a study of T cells after yellow fever vaccination (dated by TCRdb to about 2019). Broadly, across the study: Memory subsets (EM, EMRA, CM and Tscm) were sorted on a BD FACS Aria III using CD3, CD45RA, CCR7 and CD95 staining. The SMART-Seq v4 Ultra Low Input RNA kit was used to prepare libraries from fractions with low cell numbers. To track T-cell clones before and after primary and booster YFV17D yellow fever vaccination, bulk TCR alpha and beta repertoires were sequenced longitudinally. Two healthy male donors, one aged 18 to 30 and one aged 30 to 40 years, made up the cohort. Blood was drawn at multiple timepoints before and after primary and secondary immunization, with bulk PBMC replicates and cell subsets isolated. Sorting of memory subsets took place on days 0, 15 and 45 and at 18 months after primary vaccination, as well as on days 0, 15 and 45 after the 30-year booster. Summary of the overall study and its limitations: Compared with the primary T-cell response, the secondary T-cell response was weaker but faster, peaking on day 5 rather than day 15. A small fraction of clonotypes showed up in both the CD4 and CD8 compartments, probably as a result of convergent recombination. FACS-sorted repertoires could contain abundant contaminating clonotypes from the bulk population, so computational filtering was required. On day 0, almost all vaccine-responding clonotypes were below detection in the sorted memory subsets. Because the study included only a couple of donors, the extent to which the findings can be generalized is limited. After the booster, most of the clones that had expanded following primary vaccination were detected again (roughly 97% of CD4 and 88% of CD8), which suggests that memory was broadly maintained.

Synthesis of TCR cDNA relied on 5'RACE template switching, a step that introduced a universal primer site along with unique molecular identifiers. Priming of cDNA synthesis was performed from both the TCR alpha and TCR beta constant segments. Two PCR steps were used to amplify libraries, with sample barcodes and sequencing adapters being added in the second step. Libraries were sequenced on Illumina HiSeq 2500 (2x100 bp) or NovaSeq (2x150 bp). In the paper's pipeline: MIGEC was used to demultiplex reads and collapse the reads into UMI consensus sequences, and MiXCR was used for V(D)J alignment. Clonotypes responding to the vaccine were identified with edgeR on replicate PBMC samples, with the criteria of FDR below 0.01 and a log2 fold change above 5 up to day 15. CD4 or CD8 identity was assigned to each bulk clonotype according to whether the clonotype was present at higher abundance in the sequenced CD4 repertoire or the sequenced CD8 repertoire. To estimate how each clone was distributed across memory phenotypes, clonotype frequencies in memory subsets were weighted by the numbers of FACS-sorted cells. TCRdb handled the public reads itself, with Q25 trimming in fastp and clone calling in MiXCR, and kept productive beta chains. Duplicate CDR3 protein sequences are folded into a single record with the most common DNA and genes. These V and J calls derive from TCRdb rather than the authors' analysis. The sample yields roughly 32,000 distinct CDR3 sequences; about 6.3% were counted once. Roughly 23% of the sample rests with the top ten.

A distance of 16 bases separates the germline ends of V and J, which lose 1 base and 3 bases respectively. CDR1 SGHRS and CDR2 YFSETQ are derived from the germline V gene. The CDR3, from cysteine to phenylalanine, totals 16 residues. Of all the DNA, just the CDR3 is kept, 48 bases in frame from base 1. Specimen: PBMCs, either bulk or a sorted T-cell subset (CD4+, CD8+, memory, or dextramer-sorted; not recorded which), collected on the day of the first yellow fever vaccination. The sequence joins TRBV5-1 to TRBJ2-5, with no confident D gene call. The sequence came from a man aged 18 to 35 who received the YFV17D yellow fever vaccine. CDR3 reads: CASSLFFLGPKETQYF. The DNA reads TGCGCCAGCAGCTTGTTTTTCCTTGGACCGAAAGAGACCCAGTACTTC.